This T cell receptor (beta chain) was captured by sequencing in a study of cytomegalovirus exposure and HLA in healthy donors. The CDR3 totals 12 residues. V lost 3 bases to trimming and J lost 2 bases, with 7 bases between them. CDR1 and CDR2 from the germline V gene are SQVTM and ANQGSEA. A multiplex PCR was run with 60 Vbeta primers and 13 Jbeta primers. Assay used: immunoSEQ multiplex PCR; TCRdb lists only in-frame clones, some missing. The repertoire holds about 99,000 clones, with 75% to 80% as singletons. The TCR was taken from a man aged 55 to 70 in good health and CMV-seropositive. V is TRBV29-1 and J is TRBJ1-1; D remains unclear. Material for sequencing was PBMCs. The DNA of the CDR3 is TGCAGCGTTGACAGCGCCAACACTGAAGCTTTCTTT. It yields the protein CSVDSANTEAFF. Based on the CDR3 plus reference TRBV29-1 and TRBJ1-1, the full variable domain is SAVISQKPSRDICQRGTSLTIQCQVDSQVTMMFWYRQQPGQSLTLIATANQGSEATYESGFVIDKFPISRPNLTFSTLTVSNMSPEDSSIYLCSVDSANTEAFFGQGTRLTVV.